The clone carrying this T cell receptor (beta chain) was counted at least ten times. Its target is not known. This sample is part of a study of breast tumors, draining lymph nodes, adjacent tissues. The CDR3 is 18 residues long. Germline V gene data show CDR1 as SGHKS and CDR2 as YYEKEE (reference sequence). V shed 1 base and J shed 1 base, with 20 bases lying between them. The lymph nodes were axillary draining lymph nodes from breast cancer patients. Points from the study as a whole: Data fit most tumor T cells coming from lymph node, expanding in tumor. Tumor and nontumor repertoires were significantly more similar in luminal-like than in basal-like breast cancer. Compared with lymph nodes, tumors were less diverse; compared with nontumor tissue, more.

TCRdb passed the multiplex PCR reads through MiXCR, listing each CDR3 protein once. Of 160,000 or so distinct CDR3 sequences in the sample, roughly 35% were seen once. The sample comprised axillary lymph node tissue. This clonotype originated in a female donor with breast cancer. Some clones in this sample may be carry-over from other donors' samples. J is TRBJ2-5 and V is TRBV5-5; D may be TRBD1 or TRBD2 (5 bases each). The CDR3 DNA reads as TGTGCCAGCAGCTTGTTGGAGACGTCAGGGACGATCCAAGAGACCCAGTACTTC. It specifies CASSLLETSGTIQETQYF.